What follows are 10 T cell receptor beta chains derived from one specimen sequenced in a study of T cell repertoires and HLA-DP antigens (dated by TCRdb to the late 2010s). The protocol used for the library was the immunoSEQ multiplex PCR assay. TCRdb took this table from immuneACCESS and kept in-frame rearrangements with V and J called. Such tables lack part of the clones; where checked against another copy, unresolved V genes explain under half of the gap, and the rest is unexplained. Present in this sample are some 110,000 clones, 80% to 95% of which were seen just once. Less than 0.35% of the sample is taken by the ten largest. Their antigens remain unidentified. The sample consisted of CD4+ T cells from PBMCs. These receptors came from a woman aged 18-30 years in good health and CMV-seronegative.

The rearrangement links TRBV27 to TRBJ2-2; possibly TRBD2 for D (6 bases). The CDR3 length is 16 residues. The germline CDR1 and CDR2 sequences are MNHEY and SMNVEV (reference sequence). Between the trimmed V and J ends, which lost 3 bases and 1 base, there was a span of 12 bases. The DNA of the CDR3 is TGTGCCAGCAGTTTCCGGGGGAGGTGGAACACCGGGGAGCTGTTTTTT. It is translated as CASSFRGRWNTGELFF.

The rearrangement joins TRBV7-9 to TRBJ2-3; D call uncertain. Germline CDR1 and CDR2: SEHNR and FQNEAQ (reference sequence). This CDR3 is built from 17 residues. Trimming stripped 4 bases from V and 0 bases from J, with 17 bases between. As DNA, the CDR3 is TGTGCCAGCAGCTGGGCGGTGGCACAGTCTAGCACAGATACGCAGTATTTT. Translation: CASSWAVAQSSTDTQYF.

The chain uses TRBV7-2 and TRBJ2-5, with D perhaps being TRBD1 or TRBD2 (5 bases each). The CDR3 length is 15 residues. Germline-derived CDR1 and CDR2 are SGHTA and FQGNSA. The V end was cut by 4 bases, the J end by 4 bases, with 16 bases between. The CDR3 region is CASSSRTAGAETQYF. The CDR3 DNA reads as TGTGCCAGCAGCTCTAGGACGGCCGGGGCAGAGACCCAGTACTTC.

The chain joins TRBV4-1 to TRBJ1-2, with TRBD1 as a possible D gene (6 bases). V lost 0 bases to trimming and J lost 2 bases, with 7 bases between them. Germline V gene sequence: CDR1 MGHRA, CDR2 YSYEKL. There are 14 residues in the CDR3. The CDR3 reads CASSQDQGNYGYTF. The DNA for the CDR3 is TGCGCCAGCAGCCAAGATCAGGGGAACTATGGCTACACCTTC.

The genes are TRBV9 and TRBJ2-1; D is unresolved. The germline CDR1 and CDR2 sequences are SGDLS and YYNGEE. V was cut by 0 bases and J by 8 bases, with 12 bases left in between. The CDR3 extends over 14 amino acids. CDR3: CASSVDPRVDEQFF. The CDR3 DNA is TGTGCCAGCAGCGTAGATCCCCGGGTCGATGAGCAGTTCTTC.

This clone has a single count. The rearrangement joins TRBV18 to TRBJ2-1; D is undetermined. Germline V gene data show CDR1 as KGHSH and CDR2 as LQKENI. This CDR3 is built from 15 residues. V lost 5 bases and J 9 bases, leaving 20 bases between the germline ends. CDR3 in DNA: TGTGCCAGCTCAGAACAGAGGCTTCCCCGTAGTGAGCAGTTCTTC. It yields the protein CASSEQRLPRSEQFF.

The rearrangement links TRBV20-1 to TRBJ2-7; D gene uncertain. Between the trimmed V and J ends, which lost 3 bases and 7 bases, there was a span of 7 bases. The germline V gene encodes CDR1 DFQATT and CDR2 SNEGSKA (reference sequence). The CDR3 runs to 10 residues. The CDR3 DNA reads as TGCAGTGCTAGGGGGTCTGAGCAGTACTTC. Protein: CSARGSEQYF.

The chain uses TRBV5-1 and TRBJ2-5; a possible D gene is TRBD2 (7 bases). V was pared by 4 bases and J by 1 base, with 17 bases between. CDR1 and CDR2 from the germline V gene are SGHRS and YFSETQ. The CDR3 loop spans 16 amino acids. CDR3 DNA: TGCGCCAGCAGCCCGGCGGTAGGGGGGGCCCAAGAGACCCAGTACTTC. Translating gives CASSPAVGGAQETQYF.

The chain is built from TRBV4-3 and TRBJ1-1, with 9 bases matching TRBD1. The CDR3 has 15 amino acids. J lost 3 bases, V lost 0 bases, and 2 bases had no gene match. Germline V gene sequence: CDR1 LGHNA, CDR2 YSLEER. The chain's CDR3 is CASSQEGTGYTEAFF. In DNA, the CDR3 is TGCGCCAGCAGCCAAGAAGGGACAGGGTACACTGAAGCTTTCTTT.

The chain recombines TRBV19 with TRBJ1-4; D uncertain. V dropped 6 bases and J dropped 6 bases, with 23 bases sitting between them. The CDR3 is 17 residues long. The germline V gene has CDR1 LNHDA and CDR2 SQIVND (reference sequence). The CDR3 is CASSRWSVPENDEKLFF. Here the CDR3 DNA reads TGTGCCAGTAGCCGATGGAGTGTCCCGGAAAACGATGAAAAACTGTTTTTT.